This T cell receptor beta chain was sequenced during a study of blood T cell repertoires in COVID-19. The CDR3 covers 12 residues. Germline-derived CDR1 and CDR2 are LNHDA and SQIVND (reference sequence). J was trimmed by 12 bases and V by 2 bases; bases with no gene match: 4. In this sample, this clone turned up once. Recruited during active infection, patients (from Seattle) were subsequently followed longitudinally. Source study methods: Amplification from reference gene primers served as the basis for estimated nucleated cell counts. TCRdb's table, derived via immunoSEQ multiplex PCR, lists solely in-frame clones and lacks some. Clonal size and the V and J genes are those of that table, whereas D and trimming came from the DNA. This table holds about 300,000 clones, about 87% found once.

The receptor's source is a woman aged 50 to 60 with COVID-19, enrolled during active disease. The sample taken for sequencing was peripheral blood. The V call is TRBV19, the J call TRBJ2-1; 7 bases align to TRBD1. The CDR3 loop is CASSIRGRAQFF. As DNA, the CDR3 is TGTGCCAGTAGTATAAGGGGGCGCGCGCAGTTCTTC. Looking up the rest from reference TRBV19 and TRBJ2-1 gives the full variable domain: DGGITQSPKYLFRKEGQNVTLSCEQNLNHDAMYWYRQDPGQGLRLIYYSQIVNDFQKGDIAEGYSVSREKKESFPLTVTSAQKNPTAFYLCASSIRGRAQFFGPGTRLTVL.